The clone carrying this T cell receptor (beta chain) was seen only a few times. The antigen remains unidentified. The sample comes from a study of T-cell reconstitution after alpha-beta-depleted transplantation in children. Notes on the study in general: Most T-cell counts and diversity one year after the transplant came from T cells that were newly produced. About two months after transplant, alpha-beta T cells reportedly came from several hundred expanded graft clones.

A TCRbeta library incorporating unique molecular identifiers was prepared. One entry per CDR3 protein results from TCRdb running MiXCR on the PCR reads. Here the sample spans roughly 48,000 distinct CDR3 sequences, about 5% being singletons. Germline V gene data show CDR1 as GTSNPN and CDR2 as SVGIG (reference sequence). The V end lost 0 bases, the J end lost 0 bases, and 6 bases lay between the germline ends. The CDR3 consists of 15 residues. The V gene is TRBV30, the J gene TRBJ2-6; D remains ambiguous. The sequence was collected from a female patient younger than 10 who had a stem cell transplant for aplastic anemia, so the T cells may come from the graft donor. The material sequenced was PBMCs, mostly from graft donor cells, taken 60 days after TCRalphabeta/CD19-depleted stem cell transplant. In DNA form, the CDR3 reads TGTGCCTGGAGTGTAGGGCACTCTGGGGCCAACGTCCTGACTTTC. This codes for CAWSVGHSGANVLTF.